The sequence of this T cell receptor (beta chain) was determined in a study of T-cell memory formation after mild COVID-19. Study-level findings and limits: Contracting CD4+ clones sat mainly in CM and EM; CD8+ in EMRA. Nothing showed for sure that second-wave clones peaking on day 37 were SARS-CoV-2 specific.

5'RACE, which relied on constant-segment primers, yielded TCR alpha and TCR beta cDNA libraries carrying sample barcodes and UMIs. TCRdb independently ran MiXCR on the 5' RACE reads; one entry per CDR3 protein. The repertoire holds 250,000 to 300,000 distinct CDR3 sequences, with around 15% as singletons. V shed 6 bases and J shed 0 bases, with 8 bases lying between them. Per germline, CDR1 SQVTM and CDR2 ANQGSEA. The CDR3 is made up of 13 amino acids. This clonotype was detected ten times or more. As yet, its antigen is unknown. Sequencing was performed on PBMCs or a T cell subset sorted from them (not recorded which). The TCR was taken from a man aged 18 to 29 who had mild COVID-19 (a few samples of this study predate the infection). Cell type and time point are not known. The genes are TRBV29-1 and TRBJ2-2; D is uncertain. In DNA form, the CDR3 reads TGCAGCGTCCTGACCCCGAACACCGGGGAGCTGTTTTTT. Translating it yields CSVLTPNTGELFF.